Shown below are 6 T cell receptor beta chains from a single sample sequenced in a study of blood T cell repertoires in COVID-19. Produced via immunoSEQ multiplex PCR; TCRdb's table is partial and in-frame only. The sample includes roughly 70,000 clones, 80% to 95% of them seen just once. Sequencing was performed on peripheral blood. These receptors all come from a man aged 50 to 60 with COVID-19, enrolled during active disease.

This chain uses TRBV24-1 with TRBJ2-5; D possibly corresponds to TRBD1 (6 bases). CDR3 length equals 15 residues. The V gene's germline CDR1 is KGHDR and CDR2 SFDVKD. Trimming shortened V by 5 bases and J by 5 bases, and 17 bases separated the two germline ends. CDR3 DNA: TGTGCCACCAGTGTAGGAACCAGGGGACCGGAGACCCAGTACTTC. Residues: CATSVGTRGPETQYF.

The chain links TRBV18 to TRBJ1-5; 7 bases are a match to TRBD1. With 2 bases clipped from V and 5 bases from J, the junction kept 0 bases outside the gene matches. In germline, CDR1 is KGHSH, CDR2 LQKENI. This CDR3 comprises 13 residues. CDR3 residues: CASSPTGDQPQHF. DNA of the CDR3: TGTGCCAGCTCACCAACAGGGGATCAGCCCCAGCATTTT. The whole variable domain, remainder taken from reference TRBV18 and TRBJ1-5, is NAGVMQNPRHLVRRRGQEARLRCSPMKGHSHVYWYRQLPEEGLKFMVYLQKENIIDESGMPKERFSAEFPKEGPSILRIQQVVRGDSAAYFCASSPTGDQPQHFGDGTRLSIL.

The CDR3 sequence: CASSPGDTQYF. CDR3 nucleotides: TGTGCCAGCAGCCCAGGGGATACGCAGTATTTT. The chain carries TRBV11-2 and TRBJ2-3, with D maybe TRBD1 (5 bases). The CDR3 contains 11 residues. The germline gives CDR1 SGHAT, CDR2 FQNNGV. The V gene lost 5 bases and the J gene lost 6 bases, with 6 bases spanning the gap.

The V gene is TRBV19, the J gene TRBJ1-1, with 7 bases that match TRBD1. In germline, CDR1 is LNHDA, CDR2 SQIVND (reference sequence). V was pared by 4 bases and J by 2 bases, with 7 bases of the junction left unmatched. The CDR3 is 15 amino acids. CDR3 sequence (DNA): TGTGCCAGTAGTACCCGTGGAGGGGGCAACACTGAAGCTTTCTTT. Its translation: CASSTRGGGNTEAFF.

This clone was observed a single time. An end of the junction differs from the germline gene, which may be a read error. V usage is TRBV3-1 (or the pseudogene TRBV3-2) and J usage is TRBJ2-1, with TRBD1 matching over 7 bases. The CDR3 has 12 residues. The germline CDR1 and CDR2 sequences are LGHDT and YNNKEL (reference sequence). CDR3 coding DNA: TGTGCCAGCAGCCAAGGTGACAGGGTAGAGATCTTC. It translates to CASSQGDRVEIF.

The gene calls are TRBV30 and TRBJ1-3; D uncertain. The germline V gene encodes CDR1 GTSNPN and CDR2 SVGIG (reference sequence). Trimming removed 3 bases at V and 0 bases at J, with 12 bases between. The CDR3 contains 15 residues. In DNA, the CDR3 is TGTGCCTGGAGCCGAACGGGGAGCTCTGGAAACACCATATATTTT. Translation gives CAWSRTGSSGNTIYF. The full variable domain, its missing parts supplied by reference TRBV30 and TRBJ1-3, is SQTIHQWPATLVQPVGSPLSLECTVEGTSNPNLYWYRQAAGRGLQLLFYSVGIGQISSEVPQNLSASRPQDRQFILSSKKLLLSDSGFYLCAWSRTGSSGNTIYFGEGSWLTVV.